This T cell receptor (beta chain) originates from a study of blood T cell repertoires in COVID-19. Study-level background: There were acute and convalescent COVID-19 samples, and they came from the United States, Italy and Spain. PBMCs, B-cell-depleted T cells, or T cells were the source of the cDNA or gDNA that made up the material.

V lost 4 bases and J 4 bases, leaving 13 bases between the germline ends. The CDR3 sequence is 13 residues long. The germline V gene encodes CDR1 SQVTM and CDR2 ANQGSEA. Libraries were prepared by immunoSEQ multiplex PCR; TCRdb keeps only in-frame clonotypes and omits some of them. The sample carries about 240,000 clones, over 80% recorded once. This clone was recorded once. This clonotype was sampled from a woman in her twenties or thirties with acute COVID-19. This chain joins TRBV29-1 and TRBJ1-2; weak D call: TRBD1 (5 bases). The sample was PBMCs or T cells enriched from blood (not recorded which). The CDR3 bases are TGCAGCGTTGTAGAGGGGCCGGCCTATGGCTACACCTTC. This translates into CSVVEGPAYGYTF.